Below, one T cell receptor (beta chain) is given with its context. Authors' analysis steps: Cell counts per sample came from amplifying reference gene primers. Clones were sequenced by immunoSEQ multiplex PCR, and TCRdb holds only the in-frame ones, with some missing. The V and J calls and clone size were taken over from that table, and D and trimming were inferred from the DNA. This sample has around 18,000 clones, with roughly nine tenths found just once. These data originate in a study of blood T cell repertoires in COVID-19. Looking at the study overall: COVID-19 samples collected from the United States, Italy and Spain covered acute and convalescent phases. Sample material is recorded as cDNA or gDNA derived from T cells, B-cell-depleted T cells, or PBMCs.

The clonotype comes from a man aged 60 to 75 with active COVID-19. The sequenced material came from peripheral blood.

The CDR3 region has the DNA TGTGCCAGTAGTGATCGGGGGGATCGGCGCAATGAGCAGTTCTTC. This sequence encodes CASSDRGDRRNEQFF. The chain recombines TRBV19 with TRBJ2-1; 7 nucleotides agree with TRBD2. The CDR3 consists of 15 residues. Germline V CDR1 and CDR2: LNHDA, SQIVND (reference sequence). Germline trimming cut 5 bases from V and 6 bases from J; bases unmatched to any gene: 10.